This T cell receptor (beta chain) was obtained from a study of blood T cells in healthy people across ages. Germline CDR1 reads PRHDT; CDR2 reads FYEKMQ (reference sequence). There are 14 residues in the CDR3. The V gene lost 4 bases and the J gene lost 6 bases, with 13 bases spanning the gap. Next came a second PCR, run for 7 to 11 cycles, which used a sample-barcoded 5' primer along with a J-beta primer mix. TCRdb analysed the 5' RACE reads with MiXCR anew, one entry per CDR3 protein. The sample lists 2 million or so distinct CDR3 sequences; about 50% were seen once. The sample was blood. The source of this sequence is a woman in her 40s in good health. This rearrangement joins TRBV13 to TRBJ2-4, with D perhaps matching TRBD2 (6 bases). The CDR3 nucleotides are TGTGCCAGCAGCTCTTCAGCGGGCAGAAACATTCAGTACTTC. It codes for CASSSSAGRNIQYF.